The clone carrying this T cell receptor (beta chain) is medium-sized. As yet, its antigen is unknown. V shed 4 bases and J 5 bases; nucleotides not matched to a gene: 5. The CDR3 has 13 residues. In germline, CDR1 is MGHRA, CDR2 YSYEKL. This entry comes from a study of spatial heterogeneity in lung cancer. Study conclusions and caveats: It was found that expanded intratumoral alpha and beta TCR counts tracked tumor mutation counts. Ubiquitous and regional nonsynonymous mutations were tracked by counts of ubiquitous and regional expanded TCRs, respectively.

TCRdb independently ran MiXCR on the 5' RACE reads; one entry per CDR3 protein. The data show 20,000 to 25,000 distinct CDR3 sequences, with approximately 2.5% seen just once and approximately 7.7% held by the top ten. Time point reported: sample taken at primary tumor resection. The sample was lung tumor tissue, taken at surgery. The chain employs TRBV4-1 and TRBJ2-7; 7 bases are shared with TRBD2. This receptor was obtained from a male donor with early-stage non-small cell lung cancer. The CDR3 nucleotides read TGCGCCAGCAGCCCGGATGGGGGGGACGAGCAGTACTTC. Translating gives CASSPDGGDEQYF.